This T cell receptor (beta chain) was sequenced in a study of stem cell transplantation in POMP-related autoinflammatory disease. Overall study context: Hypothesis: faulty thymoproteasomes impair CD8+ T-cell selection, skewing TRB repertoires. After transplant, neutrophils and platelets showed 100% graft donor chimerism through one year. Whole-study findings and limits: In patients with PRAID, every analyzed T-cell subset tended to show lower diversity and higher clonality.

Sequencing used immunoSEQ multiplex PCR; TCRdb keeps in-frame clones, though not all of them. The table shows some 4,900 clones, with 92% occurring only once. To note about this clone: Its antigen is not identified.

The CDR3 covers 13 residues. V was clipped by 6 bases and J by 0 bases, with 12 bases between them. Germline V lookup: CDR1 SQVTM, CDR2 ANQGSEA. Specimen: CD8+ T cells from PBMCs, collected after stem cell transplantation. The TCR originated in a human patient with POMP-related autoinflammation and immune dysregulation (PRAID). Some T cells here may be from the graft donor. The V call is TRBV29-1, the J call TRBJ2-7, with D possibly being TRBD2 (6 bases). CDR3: CSVLGGTSYEQYF. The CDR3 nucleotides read TGCAGCGTCCTCGGCGGGACCTCCTACGAGCAGTACTTC.